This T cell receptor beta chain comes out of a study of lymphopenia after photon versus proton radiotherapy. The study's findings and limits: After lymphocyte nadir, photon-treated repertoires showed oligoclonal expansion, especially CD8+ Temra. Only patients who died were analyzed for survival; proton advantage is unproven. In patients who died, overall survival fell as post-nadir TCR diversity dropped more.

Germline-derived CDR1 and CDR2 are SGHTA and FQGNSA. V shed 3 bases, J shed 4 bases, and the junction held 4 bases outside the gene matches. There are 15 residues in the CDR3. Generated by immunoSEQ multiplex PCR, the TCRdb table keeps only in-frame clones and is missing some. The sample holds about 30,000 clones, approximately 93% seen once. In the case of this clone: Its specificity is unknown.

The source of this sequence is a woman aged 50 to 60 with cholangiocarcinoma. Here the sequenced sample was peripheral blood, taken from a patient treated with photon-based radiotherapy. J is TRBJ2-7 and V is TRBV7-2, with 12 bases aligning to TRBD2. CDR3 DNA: TGTGCCAGCAGCTTCGGACTAGCGGGGACGTACGAGCAGTACTTC. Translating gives CASSFGLAGTYEQYF.